This TCR beta chain was sequenced in a study of T cell changes during pregnancy in multiple sclerosis. Germline V gene sequence: CDR1 MNHNS, CDR2 SASEGT. The CDR3 runs 16 residues. V gave up 2 bases and J gave up 0 bases; unmatched junction bases: 3. TCRdb keeps only in-frame clones here, not all; method: immunoSEQ multiplex PCR. Among roughly 49,000 clones, more than 85% were seen once, and the ten largest hold 5.5% to 6%. Sequencing used CD8+ T cells from peripheral blood mononuclear cells, obtained in the first trimester of pregnancy. The clonotype comes from a female donor with multiple sclerosis, enrolled in a pregnancy study. The chain recombines TRBV6-1 with TRBJ2-2; TRBD2 matches 7 bases. CDR3: CASSEFSGANTGELFF. CDR3 DNA sequence: TGTGCCAGCAGTGAATTCAGCGGGGCGAACACCGGGGAGCTGTTTTTT.